This TCR beta chain was sequenced for a study of T cell clonality in common variable immunodeficiency. The CDR3 length is 15 residues. CDR1 SGHNT and CDR2 YYREEE come from the germline V gene (reference sequence). V gave up 1 base and J gave up 1 base; unmatched junction bases: 1. Data came from immunoSEQ multiplex PCR; TCRdb stores just in-frame clones and leaves some out. This sample shows approximately 64,000 clones and no singletons; about 1.7% rests with the ten largest. This clone was picked up many times. The CDR3 end is not reached by the read, which stops 3 residues before it; the germline J gene fills it in.

The material sequenced was peripheral blood mononuclear cells. The TCR originated in a person between 18 and 75 years old in good health. The chain recombines TRBV5-4 with TRBJ2-7; TRBD2 matches 11 bases. Partial CDR3 DNA: TGTGCCAGCAGCTTGTCTAGCGGGAGGTCCTACGAG. Translation: CASSLSSGRSYE. The entire CDR3 sequence reads CASSLSSGRSYEQYF. The complete variable domain, with remaining parts taken from reference TRBV5-4 and TRBJ2-7, reads ETGVTQSPTHLIKTRGQQVTLRCSSQSGHNTVSWYQQALGQGPQFIFQYYREEENGRGNFPPRFSGLQFPNYSSELNVNALELDDSALYLCASSLSSGRSYEQYFGPGTRLTVT.